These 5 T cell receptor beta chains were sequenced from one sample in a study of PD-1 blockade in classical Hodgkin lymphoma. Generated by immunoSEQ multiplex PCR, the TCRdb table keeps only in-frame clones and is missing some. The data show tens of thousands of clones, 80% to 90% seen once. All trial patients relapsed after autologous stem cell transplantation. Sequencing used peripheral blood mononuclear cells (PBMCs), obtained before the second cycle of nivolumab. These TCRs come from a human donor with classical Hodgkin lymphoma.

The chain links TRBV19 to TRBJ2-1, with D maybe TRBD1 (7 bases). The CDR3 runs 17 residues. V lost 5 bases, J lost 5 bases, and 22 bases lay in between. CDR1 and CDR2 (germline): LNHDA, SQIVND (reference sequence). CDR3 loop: CASSQRGRPRGDNEQFF. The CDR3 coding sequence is TGTGCCAGTAGTCAACGAGGGAGACCCAGGGGGGACAATGAGCAGTTCTTC.

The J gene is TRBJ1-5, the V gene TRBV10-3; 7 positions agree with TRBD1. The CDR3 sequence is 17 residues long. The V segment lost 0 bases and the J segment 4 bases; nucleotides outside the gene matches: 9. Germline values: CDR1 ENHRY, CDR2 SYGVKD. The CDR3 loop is CAISESFGTDLNQPQHF. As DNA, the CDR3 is TGTGCCATCAGTGAGTCATTCGGGACAGACCTTAATCAGCCCCAGCATTTT.

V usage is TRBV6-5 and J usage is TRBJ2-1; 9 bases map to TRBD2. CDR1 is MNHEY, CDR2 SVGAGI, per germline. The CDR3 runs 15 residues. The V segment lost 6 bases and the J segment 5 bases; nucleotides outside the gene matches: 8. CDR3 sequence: CASRGGLANDNEQFF. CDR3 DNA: TGTGCCAGCAGAGGCGGACTAGCGAATGACAATGAGCAGTTCTTC.

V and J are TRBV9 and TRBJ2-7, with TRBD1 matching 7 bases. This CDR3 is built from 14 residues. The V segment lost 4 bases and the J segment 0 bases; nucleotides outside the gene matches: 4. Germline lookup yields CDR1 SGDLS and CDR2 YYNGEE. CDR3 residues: CASSLGTASYEQYF. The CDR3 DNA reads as TGTGCCAGCAGCTTGGGGACAGCCTCCTACGAGCAGTACTTC. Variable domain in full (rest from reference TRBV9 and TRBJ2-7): DSGVTQTPKHLITATGQRVTLRCSPRSGDLSVYWYQQSLDQGLQFLIQYYNGEERAKGNILERFSAQQFPDLHSELNLSSLELGDSALYFCASSLGTASYEQYFGPGTRLTVT.

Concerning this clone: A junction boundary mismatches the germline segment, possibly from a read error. The CDR3 nucleotides read TGTGCCAGCAGCGCCCCTGGTAACACCATATATTTT. As protein: CASSAPGNTIYF. The rearrangement uses TRBV9 and TRBJ1-3, with D unresolved. This CDR3 is built from 12 residues. The germline gives CDR1 SGDLS, CDR2 YYNGEE.